What follows are 22 T cell receptor beta chains derived from one specimen sequenced in a study of T cells after yellow fever vaccination. TCRdb redid the calling of the 5' RACE reads with MiXCR, one entry per CDR3 protein. The sample contains about 99,000 distinct CDR3 sequences, roughly 5.2% of which appear only once. The specimen comprised CD8+ T cells sorted from PBMCs, sampled 10 days after the yellow fever booster vaccination. Receptors were obtained from a man aged 18 to 35 who received the YFV17D yellow fever vaccine.

In its sample, this clonotype was seen a few times. The chain recombines TRBV4-2 with TRBJ1-1, with 7 bases fitting TRBD1. V gave up 4 bases and J gave up 2 bases; unmatched junction bases: 7. CDR3 length: 15 amino acids. The germline V gene encodes CDR1 LGHNA and CDR2 YNFKEQ. CDR3: CASSPPWTGNTEAFF. Here the CDR3 DNA reads TGTGCCAGCAGCCCTCCCTGGACAGGAAACACTGAAGCTTTCTTT.

This clonotype occurred many times. This chain links TRBV18 with TRBJ2-1, with D maybe TRBD1 (5 bases). This CDR3 region has 14 residues. From germline, CDR1 is KGHSH and CDR2 LQKENI. Trimming left V 0 bases short and J 2 bases short, with 5 bases between. CDR3 loop: CASSPPDTYNEQFF. CDR3 nucleotide sequence: TGTGCCAGCTCACCACCGGACACCTACAATGAGCAGTTCTTC.

In its sample, this clonotype was seen many times. The chain recombines TRBV10-3 with TRBJ2-7, with D perhaps TRBD1 (5 bases). V was pared by 4 bases and J by 0 bases, with 13 bases between. CDR3 length equals 15 residues. Germline-derived CDR1 and CDR2 are ENHRY and SYGVKD. For the CDR3, the DNA is TGTGCCATCAGTGTGGCACAGGTGAGCTCCTACGAGCAGTACGTC. Encoded protein: CAISVAQVSSYEQYV.

This clonotype was counted only a few times. In nucleotides, the CDR3 is TGTGCCAGCAGCCAAGAGGACAGCGGATCCTACGAGCAGTACTTC. Protein: CASSQEDSGSYEQYF. This chain uses TRBV4-2 with TRBJ2-7, with D perhaps TRBD1 (6 bases). CDR1 and CDR2 (germline): LGHNA, YNFKEQ. V was pared by 0 bases and J by 1 base, with 10 bases between. The CDR3 is made up of 15 amino acids.

The V gene is TRBV29-1, the J gene TRBJ2-5; 10 bases fit TRBD1. The junction had 6 bases not matched to a gene; V was cut back by 4 bases and J by 1 base. The CDR3 loop spans 15 amino acids. Germline CDR1 SQVTM, CDR2 ANQGSEA. The CDR3 coding sequence is TGCAGCGTTGTTGACAGGGGGCACGCCCAAGAGACCCAGTACTTC. The encoded protein is CSVVDRGHAQETQYF.

V is TRBV7-2 and J is TRBJ2-2; the match to TRBD1 covers 8 bases. The CDR3 is 18 amino acids. V lost 1 base, J lost 2 bases, and 9 bases stayed unmatched. Per germline, CDR1 SGHTA and CDR2 FQGNSA. Here the CDR3 DNA reads TGTGCCAGCAGCTTAGTGGTGGGACAGGACACAAACACCGGGGAGCTGTTTTTT. The encoded protein is CASSLVVGQDTNTGELFF.

This chain links TRBV6-2 or TRBV6-3 with TRBJ1-1; D is undetermined. V was cut by 5 bases and J by 1 base, with 8 bases left in between. The CDR3 runs 13 residues. Germline CDR1 and CDR2: MNHEY and SVGEGT. The DNA of the CDR3 is TGTGCCAGCAGTCTTTACTCGAACACTGAAGCTTTCTTT. Residues: CASSLYSNTEAFF.

The V call is TRBV7-9, the J call TRBJ1-3, with D uncertain. CDR1 is SEHNR, CDR2 FQNEAQ, per germline (reference sequence). The CDR3 runs 18 residues. V lost 5 bases and J 1 base, leaving 21 bases between the germline ends. The CDR3 DNA sequence: TGTGCCAGCAGCCCGCACGGAGGAGTAGCTGAGTCTGGAAACACCATATATTTT. Translating it yields CASSPHGGVAESGNTIYF. Variable domain in full (rest from reference TRBV7-9 and TRBJ1-3): DTGVSQNPRHKITKRGQNVTFRCDPISEHNRLYWYRQTLGQGPEFLTYFQNEAQLEKSRLLSDRFSAERPKGSFSTLEIQRTEQGDSAMYLCASSPHGGVAESGNTIYFGEGSWLTVV.

This clonotype was picked up many times. The chain employs TRBV7-9 and TRBJ2-7; D may be TRBD1 or TRBD2 (5 bases each). The germline V gene encodes CDR1 SEHNR and CDR2 FQNEAQ (reference sequence). The length of the CDR3 is 14 residues. Trimming cost V 5 bases and J 2 bases, with 13 bases left between them. CDR3 loop: CASSQPGTPYEQYF. DNA of the CDR3: TGTGCCAGCAGCCAACCCGGGACGCCCTACGAGCAGTACTTC.

This chain links TRBV7-2 with TRBJ2-5; no clear D. This CDR3 is built from 14 residues. Germline loops: CDR1 SGHTA, CDR2 FQGNSA. The V end was cut by 3 bases, the J end by 5 bases, with 13 bases between. For the CDR3, the DNA is TGTGCCAGCAGCTTCGGTGGAAGGGCGGAGACCCAGTACTTC. Translation gives CASSFGGRAETQYF.

The chain joins TRBV7-9 to TRBJ2-3; D is uncertain. The CDR3 totals 13 residues. The V end lost 0 bases, the J end lost 2 bases, and 3 bases lay between the germline ends. Germline CDR1 SEHNR, CDR2 FQNEAQ (reference sequence). The CDR3 sequence is CASSLAPTDTQYF. CDR3 bases: TGTGCCAGCAGCTTAGCGCCCACAGATACGCAGTATTTT.

This clonotype was counted many times. The J gene is TRBJ2-5, the V gene TRBV7-6, with 7 bases fitting TRBD1. The CDR3 has 16 residues. In germline, CDR1 is SGHVS, CDR2 FNYEAQ. Unmatched junction bases numbered 14, after V lost 5 bases and J lost 5 bases. The DNA for the CDR3 is TGTGCCAGCAGCGCCGGGGACAGTTACTACGGGGAGACCCAGTACTTC. This sequence encodes CASSAGDSYYGETQYF.

This clonotype was observed a handful of times. The chain employs TRBV29-1 and TRBJ1-1; no clear D gene. There are 10 residues in the CDR3. From germline, CDR1 is SQVTM and CDR2 ANQGSEA. V dropped 3 bases and J dropped 3 bases, with 2 bases sitting between them. The CDR3 region is CSVDDTEAFF. For the CDR3, the DNA is TGCAGCGTTGACGACACTGAAGCTTTCTTT.

This clonotype was counted only a few times. The chain recombines TRBV4-2 with TRBJ2-2; 8 bases agree with TRBD1. Germline assignment: CDR1 LGHNA and CDR2 YNFKEQ. The CDR3 spans 16 residues. V lost 4 bases to trimming and J lost 7 bases; unmatched junction nucleotides: 11. The CDR3 DNA sequence: TGTGCCAGCAGCCCCGGACAGGGCTTAGGAGGCGGGGAGCTGTTTTTT. Translating gives CASSPGQGLGGGELFF.

The chain combines TRBV12-3 or TRBV12-4 with TRBJ2-1; 10 bases are shared with TRBD2. This CDR3 has 19 amino acids. Losses at the gene ends were 10 bases for V and 0 bases for J; bases not matched to a gene: 18. CDR3 amino acids: CATHDFQLAGKSSYNEQFF. For the CDR3, the DNA is TGTGCCACCCATGACTTTCAACTAGCGGGGAAGAGCTCCTACAATGAGCAGTTCTTC.

This clonotype was counted only a few times. The CDR3 nucleotides read TGTGCCAGCAGTTTTATTTCGTCTCGGGGGAACACTGAAGCTTTCTTT. This codes for CASSFISSRGNTEAFF. This chain uses TRBV27 with TRBJ1-1; D remains ambiguous. Trimming cost V 3 bases and J 1 base, with 15 bases left between them. CDR3 length: 16 residues. Per the germline V gene, CDR1 is MNHEY and CDR2 is SMNVEV (reference sequence).

This clonotype was seen ten or more times. V gene TRBV12-3 or TRBV12-4 combines with J gene TRBJ1-2, with a possible D match to TRBD1 (5 bases). Trimming shortened V by 1 base and J by 6 bases, and 9 bases separated the two germline ends. The CDR3 totals 13 residues. CDR3 loop: CASSLGGGDGYTF. The CDR3, as DNA: TGTGCCAGCAGTTTAGGCGGGGGGGATGGCTACACCTTC.

This clonotype was detected ten times or more. The chain is built from TRBV7-6 and TRBJ2-7; D is possibly TRBD2 (6 bases). V was clipped by 2 bases and J by 0 bases, with 14 bases between them. This CDR3 region has 16 residues. Germline V gene sequence: CDR1 SGHVS, CDR2 FNYEAQ. The CDR3 region is CASSLLEGWSSYEQYF. The DNA for the CDR3 is TGTGCCAGCAGCTTATTGGAGGGATGGTCCTCCTACGAGCAGTACTTC.

The V call is TRBV6-5, the J call TRBJ2-1; TRBD2 might be the D (5 bases). Per germline, CDR1 MNHEY and CDR2 SVGAGI. This CDR3 contains 13 residues. The V end lost 0 bases, the J end lost 9 bases, and 9 bases lay between the germline ends. For the CDR3, the DNA is TGTGCCAGCAGTTACTCGAGGGCATTTGAGCAGTTCTTC. Protein product: CASSYSRAFEQFF.

This clonotype was seen repeatedly, ten times or more. This chain links TRBV6-2 or TRBV6-3 with TRBJ2-5; 12 positions agree with TRBD2. From germline, CDR1 is MNHEY and CDR2 SVGEGT. CDR3 length equals 18 residues. Trimming took 4 bases from V and 2 from J; bases not matched to a gene: 11. In DNA form, the CDR3 reads TGTGCCAGCAGTTCTTCAGGGCCCGGACTAGCGGGGCAAGAGACCCAGTACTTC. It translates to CASSSSGPGLAGQETQYF.

Only a few counts were recorded for this clonotype. The genes are TRBV7-9 and TRBJ2-1; D perhaps matches TRBD1 (6 bases). The V end lost 2 bases, the J end lost 5 bases, and 22 bases lay between the germline ends. The CDR3 sequence is 18 residues long. Germline CDR1 SEHNR, CDR2 FQNEAQ (reference sequence). The CDR3 region has the DNA TGTGCCAGCAGCTTAATCTCGAGCTACGGGACATTAAACAATGAGCAGTTCTTC. This translates into CASSLISSYGTLNNEQFF.

The gene calls are TRBV6-1 and TRBJ2-5; D unclear. Germline V gene lookup returns CDR1 MNHNS and CDR2 SASEGT. There are 11 residues in the CDR3. Trimming stripped 2 bases from V and 10 bases from J, with 8 bases between. The CDR3 DNA reads as TGTGCCAGCAGTGAATGGAAAGACCAGTACTTC. This sequence encodes CASSEWKDQYF.